This T cell receptor (beta chain) was captured in a study of blood T cell repertoires in COVID-19. TCRdb keeps only in-frame clones here, not all; method: immunoSEQ multiplex PCR. The table lists some 170,000 clones, approximately 85% of them singletons. Germline V CDR1 and CDR2: SGHRS, YFSETQ. The CDR3 runs to 16 residues. The ends were cut back, 0 bases at V and 7 bases at J, with 19 bases in the middle. The receptor was derived from a man aged 35 to 55 with acute or convalescent COVID-19. This rearrangement joins TRBV5-1 to TRBJ1-1; a possible D gene is TRBD1 (5 bases). The specimen was peripheral blood. The CDR3 spells CASSLDAGWEGGEAFF. CDR3 bases: TGCGCCAGCAGCTTGGATGCAGGGTGGGAGGGAGGTGAAGCTTTCTTT. The variable domain in full, completed from reference TRBV5-1 and TRBJ1-1, reads KAGVTQTPRYLIKTRGQQVTLSCSPISGHRSVSWYQQTPGQGLQFLFEYFSETQRNKGNFPGRFSGRQFSNSRSEMNVSTLELGDSALYLCASSLDAGWEGGEAFFGQGTRLTVV.